The text below deals with one T cell receptor (beta chain). The CDR3 runs to 14 residues. The germline gives CDR1 MNHEY, CDR2 SVGAGI. V was pared by 10 bases and J by 9 bases, with 10 bases of the junction left unmatched. The sample belongs to a study of radiotherapy plus CTLA-4 blockade in lung cancer. Measured with immunoSEQ multiplex PCR; TCRdb has only the in-frame clones, and not every one. This sample has 81,000 or so clones, with about four fifths found just once. This sequence originates from a human donor with non-small cell lung cancer that progressed on radiotherapy plus ipilimumab. The genes are TRBV6-5 and TRBJ2-1; 12 bases are shared with TRBD1. This sample comprised peripheral blood, obtained from a patient treated with radiotherapy plus ipilimumab. The CDR3 DNA is TGTGCCACTTCCACCGGGACAGGGGGCGGTGAGCAGTTCTTC. It codes for CATSTGTGGGEQFF.